The 8 T cell receptor beta chains listed next were all sequenced from one sample in a study of blood T cell repertoires in COVID-19. The method was immunoSEQ multiplex PCR; TCRdb's version includes in-frame clones alone and lacks a portion of them. Counted here are approximately 62,000 clones, around 89% occurring once; the ten biggest clones make up around 1.5%. The sample comprised peripheral blood. The receptor set was obtained from a man in his 60s with acute or convalescent COVID-19.

The rearrangement joins TRBV11-3 to TRBJ2-1; 11 positions match TRBD1. The CDR3 loop spans 17 amino acids. Germline V gene sequence: CDR1 SGHNT, CDR2 YENEEA. Losses at the gene ends were 3 bases for V and 12 bases for J; bases not matched to a gene: 16. The CDR3 coding sequence is TGTGCCAGCAGCTTTAACCCCGGGACAGGGGGGGGAGTGTGGCAGTTCTTC. Protein product: CASSFNPGTGGGVWQFF.

The chain recombines TRBV5-4 with TRBJ2-7, with 9 nucleotides matching TRBD1. V trimming: 4 bases; J trimming: 2 bases; junction bases outside the gene matches: 4. Germline V gene lookup returns CDR1 SGHNT and CDR2 YYREEE (reference sequence). The CDR3 is 14 residues long. CDR3 nucleotide sequence: TGTGCCAGCAGCGCGGGACAGGGCACCTACGAGCAGTACTTC. Residues: CASSAGQGTYEQYF.

This clone was counted between two and nine times. The gene calls are TRBV6-2 or TRBV6-3 and TRBJ2-1; D gene unclear. Germline V CDR1 and CDR2: MNHEY, SVGEGT. V lost 0 bases and J 7 bases, leaving 10 bases between the germline ends. This CDR3 region has 14 residues. The CDR3: CASSYSGYLNEQFF. The CDR3 DNA is TGTGCCAGCAGTTACTCGGGCTACTTAAATGAGCAGTTCTTC.

The sample holds one count of this clone. The chain recombines TRBV7-3 with TRBJ2-3; TRBD2 matches 8 bases. The germline gives CDR1 SGHTA, CDR2 FQGTGA. V lost 3 bases, J lost 2 bases, and 4 bases stayed unmatched. The CDR3 length is 15 residues. CDR3 amino acids: CASSLDGRATDTQYF. The CDR3 DNA is TGTGCCAGCAGCTTGGACGGGAGGGCCACAGATACGCAGTATTTT.

The genes are TRBV3-1 (or the pseudogene TRBV3-2) and TRBJ2-1; 7 nucleotides line up with TRBD2. Trimming took 0 bases from V and 0 from J; bases not matched to a gene: 5. This CDR3 comprises 17 residues. Germline CDR1 reads LGHDT; CDR2 reads YNNKEL (reference sequence). The CDR3 reads CASSQDPRGSSYNEQFF. Written as DNA, the CDR3 is TGTGCCAGCAGCCAAGATCCCCGCGGGAGCTCCTACAATGAGCAGTTCTTC.

The rearrangement joins TRBV7-6 to TRBJ2-2; 11 nucleotides align to TRBD1. J lost 6 bases, V lost 3 bases, and 6 bases had no gene match. The CDR3 consists of 16 residues. CDR1 and CDR2 (germline): SGHVS, FNYEAQ. CDR3 bases: TGTGCCAGCAGCTTCAGGGACAGGGGGGACGCCGGGGAGCTGTTTTTT. It codes for CASSFRDRGDAGELFF.

The rearrangement joins TRBV7-2 to TRBJ1-5; 8 bases match TRBD1. The CDR3 runs to 14 residues. With 5 bases clipped from V and 4 bases from J, the junction kept 4 bases outside the gene matches. Germline CDR1 and CDR2: SGHTA and FQGNSA. The CDR3 reads CASSPGQGNQPQHF. In DNA form, the CDR3 reads TGTGCCAGCAGCCCTGGACAGGGTAATCAGCCCCAGCATTTT.

The rearrangement links TRBV18 to TRBJ2-7; D gene unclear. Germline CDR1 reads KGHSH; CDR2 reads LQKENI. Trimming took 1 base from V and 6 from J, leaving 13 bases between them. The length of the CDR3 is 14 residues. Here the CDR3 DNA reads TGTGCCAGCTCACCACGATCACTCAATTCCGAGCAGTACTTC. Translation gives CASSPRSLNSEQYF.